The present T cell receptor (beta chain) was sequenced within a study of T cell responses to AZD1222 COVID-19 vaccine. Overall study results and limits: Receipt of two AZD1222 doses was followed by a rise in Spike-specific TCR breadth and depth. The number of AZD1222 recipients seropositive at baseline was only 6 or 7. Of spike-specific TCRs, nearly half reportedly target regions left unmutated in variants.

This CDR3 has 16 residues. Germline V gives CDR1 MGHRA, CDR2 YSYEKL. Germline trimming cut 0 bases from V and 7 bases from J; bases unmatched to any gene: 6. Method: immunoSEQ multiplex PCR; TCRdb's copy keeps in-frame clones and lacks some. Among fewer than 110,000 clones listed, approximately 88% were seen once. This clone was picked up one time. Its specificity is not known. V and J are TRBV4-1 and TRBJ1-4, with 9 bases that match TRBD1. The material was peripheral blood, obtained on day 0 of AZD1222 vaccination. The source of this sequence is an adult in good health. CDR3 sequence (DNA): TGCGCCAGCAGCCAAGATGTAACAGGGGGCAGTGAAAAACTGTTTTTT. Amino acid sequence: CASSQDVTGGSEKLFF.